These 26 T cell receptor beta chains share one sample of origin, sequenced in a study of blood T cell repertoires in COVID-19. The assay was immunoSEQ multiplex PCR, and TCRdb's table has in-frame clones only and misses some. The table includes approximately 110,000 clones, roughly 84% detected once. Sample: peripheral blood. These receptors were obtained from a woman aged 70-85 years who had recovered from COVID-19.

This rearrangement joins TRBV10-3 to TRBJ2-2, with D tentatively TRBD2 (6 bases). Germline CDR1 is ENHRY and CDR2 is SYGVKD. Trimming took 2 bases from V and 7 from J, leaving 20 bases between them. There are 17 residues in the CDR3. CDR3 in DNA: TGTGCCATCAGTGAGAATAGGTTACTGGCGGGAAACGGGGAGCTGTTTTTT. Protein product: CAISENRLLAGNGELFF.

V usage is TRBV19 and J usage is TRBJ2-2, with a weak D call TRBD2 (7 bases). V was clipped by 5 bases and J by 2 bases, with 15 bases between them. Germline V gene data show CDR1 as LNHDA and CDR2 as SQIVND (reference sequence). The CDR3 runs 16 residues. Here the CDR3 reads CASSSKGGPNTGELFF. DNA for the CDR3: TGTGCCAGTAGTTCCAAGGGGGGGCCAAACACCGGGGAGCTGTTTTTT.

The genes are TRBV18 and TRBJ1-5, with 7 bases that match TRBD1. V dropped 4 bases and J dropped 3; count of bases not matched to a gene: 6. Germline loops: CDR1 KGHSH, CDR2 LQKENI. The length of the CDR3 is 15 residues. CDR3 region: CASSHLGQNNQPQHF. CDR3 sequence (DNA): TGTGCCAGCTCACACTTGGGACAGAACAATCAGCCCCAGCATTTT.

The rearrangement joins TRBV3-1 (or the pseudogene TRBV3-2) to TRBJ2-1; D is possibly TRBD2 (5 bases). There are 15 residues in the CDR3. The germline V gene encodes CDR1 LGHDT and CDR2 YNNKEL (reference sequence). Trimming took 0 bases from V and 8 from J, leaving 14 bases between them. CDR3 nucleotides: TGTGCCAGCAGCCAAGATGTTGGAGGAGGAGATGAGCAGTTCTTC. This gives the protein CASSQDVGGGDEQFF.

J is TRBJ2-7 and V is TRBV14; D remains ambiguous. Trimming removed 1 base at V and 2 bases at J, with 12 bases between. This CDR3 comprises 15 residues. Germline lookup yields CDR1 SGHDN and CDR2 FVKESK. This chain's CDR3 is CASSQGVRSPYEQYF. In DNA form, the CDR3 reads TGTGCCAGCAGCCAAGGGGTGCGGTCCCCCTACGAGCAGTACTTC.

The chain recombines TRBV9 with TRBJ2-2; weak D call: TRBD2 (5 bases). Germline CDR1 and CDR2: SGDLS and YYNGEE. This CDR3 has 14 residues. Trimming pared 3 bases from V and 5 bases from J, leaving 11 bases between. CDR3 region: CASSARTGTGELFF. In DNA form, the CDR3 reads TGTGCCAGCAGCGCGCGGACTGGAACCGGGGAGCTGTTTTTT.

V and J are TRBV28 and TRBJ2-7; 11 bases line up with TRBD2. The trim removed 7 bases at V and 0 bases at J, leaving 5 bases unmatched. The CDR3 is 15 amino acids. Germline CDR1 is MDHEN and CDR2 is SYDVKM. CDR3 coding DNA: TGTGCCAGCAAGACTAGCGGGACCAGCTCCTACGAGCAGTACTTC. Translation: CASKTSGTSSYEQYF.

The sample holds one count of this clone. This chain links TRBV18 with TRBJ1-1; D perhaps matches TRBD1 (5 bases). Trimming stripped 5 bases from V and 4 bases from J, with 17 bases between. In germline, CDR1 is KGHSH, CDR2 LQKENI. The CDR3 is 15 residues long. The CDR3 sequence is CASSSRDSVGTEAFF. The CDR3 DNA sequence: TGTGCCAGCTCATCCAGGGACTCGGTAGGCACTGAAGCTTTCTTT. The complete variable domain, with remaining parts taken from reference TRBV18 and TRBJ1-1, reads NAGVMQNPRHLVRRRGQEARLRCSPMKGHSHVYWYRQLPEEGLKFMVYLQKENIIDESGMPKERFSAEFPKEGPSILRIQQVVRGDSAAYFCASSSRDSVGTEAFFGQGTRLTVV.

The CDR3 region has the DNA TGTGCCAGCAGTTACGAATTCCCGAGGGATGAGCAGTTCTTC. Its translation is CASSYEFPRDEQFF. The chain joins TRBV6-2 or TRBV6-3 to TRBJ2-1, with D tentatively TRBD2 (5 bases). The length of the CDR3 is 14 residues. The germline V and J ends were trimmed by 2 bases and 8 bases, with 13 bases remaining between them. Germline CDR1 MNHEY, CDR2 SVGEGT.

The chain joins TRBV9 to TRBJ2-5; weak D call: TRBD2 (5 bases). V shed 2 bases and J shed 5 bases, with 10 bases lying between them. This CDR3 has 13 residues. Germline loops: CDR1 SGDLS, CDR2 YYNGEE. The CDR3, as DNA: TGTGCCAGCAGCGTCAGACCGGGGGAGACCCAGTACTTC. Encoded protein: CASSVRPGETQYF.

A remark on this clone: Additional DNA sequences in this sample encode the identical CDR3. The rearrangement joins TRBV30 to TRBJ2-3; 9 bases align to TRBD1. Germline V gives CDR1 GTSNPN, CDR2 SVGIG (reference sequence). There are 15 residues in the CDR3. Trimming cost V 5 bases and J 4 bases; bases outside gene matches: 10. As DNA, the CDR3 is TGTGCCTGGGCTGGACAGGGGTCTAGGGCAGATACGCAGTATTTT. Translation: CAWAGQGSRADTQYF.

This clone was recorded once. The chain is built from TRBV28 and TRBJ2-2, with 7 bases matching TRBD2. Trimming took 7 bases from V and 3 from J; bases not matched to a gene: 11. The CDR3 loop spans 16 amino acids. The germline gives CDR1 MDHEN, CDR2 SYDVKM. CDR3 nucleotide sequence: TGTGCCAGCACCCCCGTATGGGCGGGAGACACCGGGGAGCTGTTTTTT. Its translation: CASTPVWAGDTGELFF.

This clone occurred many times. The V gene is TRBV3-1 (or the pseudogene TRBV3-2), the J gene TRBJ2-3; no definite D call. The germline V gene encodes CDR1 LGHDT and CDR2 YNNKEL (reference sequence). This CDR3 is 18 amino acids long. Trimming took off 1 base at V and 3 bases at J, with 20 bases between the two ends. The CDR3 protein is CASSQVPRVLWLTDTQYF. The DNA for the CDR3 is TGTGCCAGCAGCCAAGTCCCACGGGTTCTATGGCTGACAGATACGCAGTATTTT.

The J gene is TRBJ2-1, the V gene TRBV9; 11 nucleotides agree with TRBD2. The V segment lost 4 bases and the J segment 6 bases; nucleotides outside the gene matches: 12. The CDR3 contains 17 residues. Looked up from germline, CDR1 is SGDLS and CDR2 is YYNGEE. The CDR3 spells CASSYFMTSGVFNEQFF. CDR3 sequence (DNA): TGTGCCAGCAGCTACTTTATGACTAGCGGGGTTTTCAATGAGCAGTTCTTC.

The J gene is TRBJ2-5, the V gene TRBV6-1; possible D gene TRBD1, 5 bases. Germline CDR1 is MNHNS and CDR2 is SASEGT. CDR3 length equals 14 residues. V lost 2 bases, J lost 4 bases, and 11 bases lay in between. The CDR3 region is CASSEWVQGETQYF. The DNA of the CDR3 is TGTGCCAGCAGTGAATGGGTGCAGGGAGAGACCCAGTACTTC.

V is TRBV5-4 and J is TRBJ2-7, with 8 bases aligning to TRBD2. This CDR3 contains 13 residues. The junction had 3 bases not matched to a gene; V was cut back by 4 bases and J by 3 bases. Germline values: CDR1 SGHNT, CDR2 YYREEE (reference sequence). CDR3 DNA: TGTGCCAGCAGCCGGGGGGGCCTCTACGAGCAGTACTTC. This encodes CASSRGGLYEQYF. Combining the CDR3 with reference TRBV5-4 and TRBJ2-7 gives the whole variable domain ETGVTQSPTHLIKTRGQQVTLRCSSQSGHNTVSWYQQALGQGPQFIFQYYREEENGRGNFPPRFSGLQFPNYSSELNVNALELDDSALYLCASSRGGLYEQYFGPGTRLTVT.

The CDR3 here is CASSLRTPHSGYTF. The CDR3 coding sequence is TGTGCCAGCAGTCTGAGAACCCCCCACTCTGGCTACACCTTC. The chain carries TRBV5-4 and TRBJ1-2; D is uncertain. The germline CDR1 and CDR2 sequences are SGHNT and YYREEE (reference sequence). V was shortened by 5 bases and J by 7 bases, with 18 bases between the two germline ends. There are 14 residues in the CDR3.

This clone was found once. V and J are TRBV5-5 and TRBJ1-4; the D is unclear. The CDR3 consists of 14 residues. Trimming cost V 5 bases and J 7 bases, with 15 bases left between them. Looked up from germline, CDR1 is SGHKS and CDR2 is YYEKEE (reference sequence). CDR3 amino acids: CASRIYPRSEKLFF. The CDR3 region has the DNA TGTGCCAGCAGGATTTACCCGAGGTCTGAAAAACTGTTTTTT. The full variable domain, its missing parts supplied by reference TRBV5-5 and TRBJ1-4, is DAGVTQSPTHLIKTRGQQVTLRCSPISGHKSVSWYQQVLGQGPQFIFQYYEKEERGRGNFPDRFSARQFPNYSSELNVNALLLGDSALYLCASRIYPRSEKLFFGSGTQLSVL.

The chain joins TRBV28 to TRBJ1-2; the D gene is possibly TRBD1 (5 bases). CDR3 length equals 17 residues. The V gene lost 2 bases and the J gene lost 1 base, with 17 bases spanning the gap. From germline, CDR1 is MDHEN and CDR2 SYDVKM. CDR3 protein: CASSLVQGRNDNYGYTF. The CDR3 nucleotides read TGTGCCAGCAGTTTAGTCCAGGGTCGGAATGATAACTATGGCTACACCTTC.

The rearrangement joins TRBV7-2 to TRBJ2-7, with 13 bases fitting TRBD2. The V and J ends lost 6 bases and 5 bases, in that order; junction bases with no gene match: 10. The CDR3 runs 16 residues. The germline V gene has CDR1 SGHTA and CDR2 FQGNSA. The CDR3: CASSYGLAGVWNEQYF. CDR3 nucleotides: TGTGCCAGCAGTTACGGACTAGCGGGAGTATGGAACGAGCAGTACTTC.

This rearrangement joins TRBV9 to TRBJ2-1, with 8 nucleotides matching TRBD2. The germline gives CDR1 SGDLS, CDR2 YYNGEE. This CDR3 contains 19 residues. V gave up 0 bases and J gave up 0 bases; unmatched junction bases: 11. CDR3 in DNA: TGTGCCAGCAGCGTAGGGGGTAGCGGGATGATTAGCTCCTACAATGAGCAGTTCTTC. Protein product: CASSVGGSGMISSYNEQFF. Looking up the rest from reference TRBV9 and TRBJ2-1 gives the full variable domain: DSGVTQTPKHLITATGQRVTLRCSPRSGDLSVYWYQQSLDQGLQFLIQYYNGEERAKGNILERFSAQQFPDLHSELNLSSLELGDSALYFCASSVGGSGMISSYNEQFFGPGTRLTVL.

The chain joins TRBV3-1 (or the pseudogene TRBV3-2) to TRBJ1-1; possible D gene TRBD1, 6 bases. Germline CDR1 and CDR2: LGHDT and YNNKEL (reference sequence). V was cut by 1 base and J by 7 bases, with 13 bases left in between. CDR3 length: 14 residues. The CDR3 loop reads CASSQGTGQLEAFF. The CDR3 nucleotides are TGTGCCAGCAGCCAAGGGACCGGACAGCTTGAAGCTTTCTTT.

This chain connects TRBV5-4 to TRBJ2-5; unclear D gene. Germline CDR1 and CDR2: SGHNT and YYREEE (reference sequence). The CDR3 spans 13 residues. The germline V and J ends were trimmed by 0 bases and 3 bases, with 6 bases remaining between them. CDR3 sequence: CASSLAPEETQYF. In DNA, the CDR3 is TGTGCCAGCAGCTTGGCACCAGAAGAGACCCAGTACTTC.

The chain recombines TRBV5-4 with TRBJ2-4; 9 bases are shared with TRBD1. Germline V lookup: CDR1 SGHNT, CDR2 YYREEE (reference sequence). This CDR3 spans 15 amino acids. The trim removed 0 bases at V and 4 bases at J, leaving 2 bases unmatched. CDR3 in amino acids: CASSLGTGAKNIQYF. The CDR3 DNA sequence: TGTGCCAGCAGCTTGGGGACAGGGGCAAAAAACATTCAGTACTTC.

This chain uses TRBV28 with TRBJ1-1, with a tentative D call TRBD1 (5 bases). Germline lookup yields CDR1 MDHEN and CDR2 SYDVKM. Trimming left V 10 bases short and J 10 bases short, with 16 bases between. The CDR3 spans 11 residues. The CDR3 spells CAIRVWGGAFF. CDR3 nucleotide sequence: TGTGCCATCCGGGTTTGGGGGGGAGCTTTCTTT.

The chain combines TRBV21-1 with TRBJ2-3; TRBD2 is the table's D call and was not checked against the DNA. TRBV21-1 is an annotated pseudogene. The CDR3 is 17 amino acids. CDR3 sequence (DNA): TGTGCCCCACACGGTCGCAAGGGCCAGCGGGAAAGGGATACGCAGTATTTT. This encodes CAPHGRKGQRERDTQYF.